This passage covers 3 T cell receptor beta chains from one sample sequenced in a study of vaccination and CD4 T cells after COVID-19 (dated by TCRdb to between 2021 and 2024). This specimen's treatment or condition label, interpreted: approximately 10-day PBMC culture with coronavirus spike peptide pools or control peptides (ViraFEST assay). Antigens of these TCRs are unknown. Library prep was done by PCR. This sample was sequenced with an Illumina iSeq 100. TCR sequencing of DNA from cultured CD4+ T cells used the Oncomine TCR Beta short-read assay at the Johns Hopkins FTIC core. TCRdb handled the public reads itself, with Q25 trimming in fastp and clone calling in MiXCR, and kept productive beta chains. A single entry per CDR3 protein holds the most common genes and DNA from its merged rows. The sample has 24,000 or so distinct CDR3 sequences on record, roughly three fifths of them singletons. Roughly 3.1% of the sample is in the top ten clones.

Sequencing used CD4+ T cells from blood, cultured in vitro. Receptor source: a human donor who had recovered from COVID-19.

This rearrangement joins TRBV18 to TRBJ2-7; TRBD2 is a possible D gene (6 bases). The CDR3 spans 14 residues. V lost 3 bases to trimming and J lost 4 bases, with 13 bases between them. Per the germline V gene, CDR1 is KGHSH and CDR2 is LQKENI. CDR3 coding DNA: TGTGCCAGCTCACCGACGGAGGGACGGTACGAGCAGTACTTC. Translated, it gives CASSPTEGRYEQYF. The variable domain in full, with the rest retrieved from reference TRBV18 and TRBJ2-7, is NAGVMQNPRHLVRRRGQEARLRCSPMKGHSHVYWYRQLPEEGLKFMVYLQKENIIDESGMPKERFSAEFPKEGPSILRIQQVVRGDSAAYFCASSPTEGRYEQYFGPGTRLTVT.

The chain links TRBV6-2 or TRBV6-3 to TRBJ1-6; D gene ambiguous. Trimming pared 0 bases from V and 9 bases from J, leaving 9 bases between. The CDR3 loop spans 14 amino acids. Germline V CDR1 and CDR2: MNHEY, SVGEGT. The CDR3 sequence: CASSYSVQSSPLHF. CDR3 nucleotides: TGTGCCAGCAGTTACTCCGTTCAAAGTTCACCCCTCCACTTT.

CDR3 nucleotides: TGTGCCATCCCCGAGGATCCGTGGACTGAAGCTTTCTTT. Protein sequence: CAIPEDPWTEAFF. This chain connects TRBV6-4 to TRBJ1-1; D ambiguous. The germline V and J ends were trimmed by 10 bases and 5 bases, with 17 bases remaining between them. The CDR3 spans 13 residues. Germline lookup yields CDR1 MRHNA and CDR2 SNTAGT.